These 2 T cell receptor beta chains share one sample of origin, sequenced in a study of T-cell reconstitution after alpha-beta-depleted transplantation in children. As it was prepared, the TCRbeta library received unique molecular identifiers. A single record per CDR3 protein comes from TCRdb applying MiXCR to the PCR reads. The sample lists 200,000 to 300,000 distinct CDR3 sequences, roughly 23% occurring once. The specimen was PBMCs, collected before TCRalphabeta/CD19-depleted stem cell transplant. The receptors shown here come from a girl aged 2-10 years with Fanconi anemia, due to receive a stem cell transplant.

This clonotype was seen ten or more times. The V gene is TRBV6-1, the J gene TRBJ2-5; 11 bases line up with TRBD2. With V trimmed by 4 bases and J by 3 bases, 19 bases remained unmatched. This CDR3 contains 20 residues. CDR1 MNHNS and CDR2 SASEGT come from the germline V gene. As DNA, the CDR3 is TGTGCCAGCAGTGTGTCTAGCGGGGGGCTCCTGGACCTGTTTAAAGAGACCCAGTACTTC. Protein: CASSVSSGGLLDLFKETQYF.

The chain recombines TRBV15 with TRBJ2-7; 8 positions agree with TRBD1. The germline V gene has CDR1 LNHNV and CDR2 YYDKDF (reference sequence). The ends lost 4 bases at V and 5 bases at J; junction bases unmatched: 7. The CDR3 has 14 residues. As DNA, the CDR3 is TGTGCCACCAGCACCCGGACAGGGCCGGACGAGCAGTACTTC. Amino acid sequence: CATSTRTGPDEQYF.